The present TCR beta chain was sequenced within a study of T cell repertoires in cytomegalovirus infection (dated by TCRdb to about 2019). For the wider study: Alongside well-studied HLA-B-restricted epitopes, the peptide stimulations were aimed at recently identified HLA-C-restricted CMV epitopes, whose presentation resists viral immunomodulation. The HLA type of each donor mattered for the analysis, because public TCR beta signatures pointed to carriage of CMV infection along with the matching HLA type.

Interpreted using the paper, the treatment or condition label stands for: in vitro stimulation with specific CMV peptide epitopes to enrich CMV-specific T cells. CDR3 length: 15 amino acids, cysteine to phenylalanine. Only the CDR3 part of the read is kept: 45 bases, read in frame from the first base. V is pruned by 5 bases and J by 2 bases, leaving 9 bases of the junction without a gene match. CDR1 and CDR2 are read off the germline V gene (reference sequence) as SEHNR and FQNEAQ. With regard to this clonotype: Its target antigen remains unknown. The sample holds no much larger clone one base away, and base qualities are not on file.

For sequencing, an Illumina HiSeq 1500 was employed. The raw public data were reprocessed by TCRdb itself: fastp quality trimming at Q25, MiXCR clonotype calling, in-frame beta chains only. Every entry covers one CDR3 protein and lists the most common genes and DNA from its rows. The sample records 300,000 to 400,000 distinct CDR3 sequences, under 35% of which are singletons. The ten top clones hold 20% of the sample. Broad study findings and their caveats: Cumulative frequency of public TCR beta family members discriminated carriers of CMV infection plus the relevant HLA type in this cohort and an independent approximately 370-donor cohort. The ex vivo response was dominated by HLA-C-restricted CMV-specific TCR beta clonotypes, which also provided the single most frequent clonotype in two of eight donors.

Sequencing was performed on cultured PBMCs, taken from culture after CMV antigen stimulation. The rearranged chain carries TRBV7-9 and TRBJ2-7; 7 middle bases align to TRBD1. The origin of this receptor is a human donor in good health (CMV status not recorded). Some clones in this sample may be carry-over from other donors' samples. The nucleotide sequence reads TGTGCCAGCAGCGCCGGGACAGCCTATACCTACGAGCAGTACTTC. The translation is CASSAGTAYTYEQYF.